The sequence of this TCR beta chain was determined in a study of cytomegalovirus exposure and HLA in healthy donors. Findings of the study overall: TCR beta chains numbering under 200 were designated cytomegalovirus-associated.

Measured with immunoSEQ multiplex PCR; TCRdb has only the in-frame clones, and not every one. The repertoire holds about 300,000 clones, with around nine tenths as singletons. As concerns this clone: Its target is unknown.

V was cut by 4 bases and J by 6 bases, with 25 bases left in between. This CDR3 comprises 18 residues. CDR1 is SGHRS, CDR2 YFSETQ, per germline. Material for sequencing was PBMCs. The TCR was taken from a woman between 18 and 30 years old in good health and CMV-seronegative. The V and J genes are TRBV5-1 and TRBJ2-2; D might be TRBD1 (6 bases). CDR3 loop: CASSRWMFGRGSAGELFF. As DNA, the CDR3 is TGCGCCAGCAGCCGGTGGATGTTCGGCAGGGGCTCAGCCGGGGAGCTGTTTTTT.